These 17 T cell receptor beta chains came from one sample sequenced in a study of neurological immune-mediated disorders. TCRdb used MiXCR to reprocess the 5' RACE reads, holding one entry per CDR3 protein. The top ten clones hold around 3.1% of a sample with roughly 60,000 distinct CDR3 sequences, around 3.6% of them seen once. Sequencing was done on a sample of PBMCs. The receptors shown here come from a woman in her 30s with multiple sclerosis.

V and J are TRBV7-6 and TRBJ2-3; D is undetermined. Trimming left V 1 base short and J 2 bases short, with 10 bases between. This CDR3 is 15 amino acids long. Looked up from germline, CDR1 is SGHVS and CDR2 is FNYEAQ. The CDR3 sequence: CASSLVLEPTDTQYF. CDR3 bases: TGTGCCAGCAGCTTAGTCCTCGAGCCCACAGATACGCAGTATTTT.

This clonotype showed up many times. This chain joins TRBV5-1 and TRBJ2-7; D is ambiguous. The CDR3 spans 14 residues. Germline lookup yields CDR1 SGHRS and CDR2 YFSETQ. The V and J ends lost 0 bases and 2 bases respectively, with 9 bases between them. The CDR3 nucleotides read TGCGCCAGCAGCTTGGGACCGGCCACCTACGAGCAGTACTTC. Amino acid sequence: CASSLGPATYEQYF.

V gene TRBV5-1 combines with J gene TRBJ1-1; maybe TRBD1 (5 bases). Trimming cost V 2 bases and J 1 base, with 12 bases left between them. The germline gives CDR1 SGHRS, CDR2 YFSETQ. The CDR3 sequence is 15 residues long. The CDR3, as DNA: TGCGCCAGCAGCTTTACGGGGCCGGGGAACACTGAAGCTTTCTTT. This gives the protein CASSFTGPGNTEAFF.

Points on this clonotype: Lacking the conserved final phenylalanine or tryptophan, this CDR3 likely reflects a read error. The chain uses TRBV2 and TRBJ2-7; TRBD2 might be the D (5 bases). CDR1 SNHLY and CDR2 FYNNEI come from the germline V gene. There are 15 residues in the CDR3. V shed 1 base and J shed 0 bases, with 10 bases lying between them. CDR3 residues: CASSEGVGSSYEQYL. The CDR3 DNA reads TGTGCCAGCAGTGAAGGGGTAGGGAGCTCCTACGAGCAGTACTTA.

This clonotype was observed at least ten times. The chain links TRBV20-1 to TRBJ2-7; tentatively, D is TRBD1 (6 bases). This CDR3 is built from 13 residues. The germline CDR1 and CDR2 sequences are DFQATT and SNEGSKA (reference sequence). Trimming stripped 6 bases from V and 2 bases from J, with 14 bases between. This chain's CDR3 is CSALTGSAYEQYF. The CDR3 DNA is TGCAGTGCCTTGACAGGCTCAGCCTACGAGCAGTACTTC.

The sample holds many counts of this clonotype. V is TRBV27 and J is TRBJ1-1; D may be TRBD1 (6 bases). The CDR3 extends over 15 amino acids. From germline, CDR1 is MNHEY and CDR2 SMNVEV (reference sequence). V was clipped by 5 bases and J by 0 bases, with 13 bases between them. The CDR3 loop reads CASSILRDMNTEAFF. The CDR3 region has the DNA TGTGCCAGCAGTATACTCAGGGACATGAACACTGAAGCTTTCTTT.

This clonotype has a count of ten or more. This sequence joins TRBV20-1 and TRBJ2-7; D is perhaps TRBD2 (5 bases). This CDR3 has 16 residues. Germline V gives CDR1 DFQATT, CDR2 SNEGSKA (reference sequence). V lost 0 bases and J lost 4, with 19 bases in between. Here the CDR3 reads CSARDPAGTVTYEQYF. CDR3 nucleotide sequence: TGCAGTGCTAGAGATCCCGCGGGTACAGTGACTTACGAGCAGTACTTC.

This clonotype has at least ten counts. V and J are TRBV28 and TRBJ2-2, with D hard to call. The ends were cut back, 6 bases at V and 4 bases at J, with 6 bases in the middle. Germline CDR1 reads MDHEN; CDR2 reads SYDVKM. This CDR3 has 12 residues. The CDR3 DNA reads TGTGCCAGCAGGGTTGGCACCGGGGAGCTGTTTTTT. Amino acid sequence: CASRVGTGELFF. Based on the CDR3 plus reference TRBV28 and TRBJ2-2, the full variable domain is DVKVTQSSRYLVKRTGEKVFLECVQDMDHENMFWYRQDPGLGLRLIYFSYDVKMKEKGDIPEGYSVSREKKERFSLILESASTNQTSMYLCASRVGTGELFFGEGSRLTVL.

This clonotype was counted many times. The V and J genes are TRBV30 and TRBJ2-6; D ambiguous. The V end lost 1 base, the J end lost 0 bases, and 4 bases lay between the germline ends. In germline, CDR1 is GTSNPN, CDR2 SVGIG (reference sequence). This CDR3 is 14 amino acids long. The CDR3 DNA follows: TGTGCCTGGAGTGGGTCCTCTGGGGCCAACGTCCTGACTTTC. Amino acids: CAWSGSSGANVLTF.

This clonotype was recorded many times. The V and J genes are TRBV2 and TRBJ2-1; D unresolved. Germline V gene data show CDR1 as SNHLY and CDR2 as FYNNEI. Trimming pared 4 bases from V and 4 bases from J, leaving 2 bases between. This CDR3 spans 11 amino acids. As DNA, the CDR3 is TGTGCCAGCAGTGTATACAATGAGCAGTTCTTC. This gives the protein CASSVYNEQFF.

This clonotype was found a few times. This chain links TRBV20-1 with TRBJ2-3, with 10 bases aligning to TRBD2. The CDR3 runs to 13 residues. The J segment lost 6 bases and the V segment lost 6 bases, leaving 6 bases of the junction unmatched. Germline CDR1 DFQATT, CDR2 SNEGSKA (reference sequence). CDR3 sequence (DNA): TGCAGTGCGGAGCGGGGGGGCCCCGATACGCAGTATTTT. It codes for CSAERGGPDTQYF.

This clonotype has just a few counts. The rearrangement uses TRBV12-3 or TRBV12-4 and TRBJ1-3; TRBD1 matches 7 bases. The length of the CDR3 is 16 residues. Losses at the gene ends were 6 bases for V and 0 bases for J; bases not matched to a gene: 8. The CDR3 DNA sequence: TGTGCCAGCAGCCCGAGGCGGGACAGCTCTGGAAACACCATATATTTT. Translated, it gives CASSPRRDSSGNTIYF.

This clonotype was picked up a small number of times. This may be a read error: a much more frequent sequence differs by one nucleotide. The V gene is TRBV20-1, the J gene TRBJ2-7; tentatively, D is TRBD2 (6 bases). Germline V gives CDR1 DFQATT, CDR2 SNEGSKA (reference sequence). Between the trimmed V and J ends, which lost 2 bases and 7 bases, there was a span of 12 bases. The CDR3 contains 12 residues. CDR3 amino acids: CSARRGGEEQYF. In DNA, the CDR3 is TGCAGTGCTAGAAGGGGAGGTGAAGAGCAGTACTTC.

The sample holds many counts of this clonotype. The rearrangement uses TRBV7-9 and TRBJ2-3; 13 bases fit TRBD2. CDR1 and CDR2 (germline): SEHNR, FQNEAQ (reference sequence). J lost 6 bases, V lost 5 bases, and 5 bases had no gene match. The CDR3 runs to 15 residues. CDR3 amino acids: CASSLGLAGDDTQYF. The CDR3 DNA is TGTGCCAGCAGCCTAGGACTAGCGGGAGATGATACGCAGTATTTT.

In its sample, this clonotype was seen many times. The chain is built from TRBV20-1 and TRBJ1-2; D is ambiguous. The CDR3 totals 15 residues. Trimming took off 3 bases at V and 0 bases at J, with 14 bases between the two ends. Germline V gene sequence: CDR1 DFQATT, CDR2 SNEGSKA (reference sequence). CDR3 in DNA: TGCAGTGCTAGCGTTGTTGGACGGTCTAACTATGGCTACACCTTC. It codes for CSASVVGRSNYGYTF.

This clonotype was found many times. The chain combines TRBV15 with TRBJ1-1; D gene uncertain. The CDR3 sequence is 12 residues long. Germline-derived CDR1 and CDR2 are LNHNV and YYDKDF (reference sequence). V was pared by 0 bases and J by 6 bases, with 5 bases between. The CDR3: CATSRDFAEAFF. The CDR3 nucleotides are TGTGCCACCAGCAGAGATTTCGCTGAAGCTTTCTTT.

This clonotype was observed at least ten times. The rearrangement joins TRBV11-2 to TRBJ1-6, with 8 bases that match TRBD1. CDR1 and CDR2 (germline): SGHAT, FQNNGV. The CDR3 length is 16 residues. Unmatched junction bases numbered 12, after V lost 5 bases and J lost 9 bases. In DNA form, the CDR3 reads TGTGCCAGCAGCCACGTACCGCAGGGGGCGTTTTCACCCCTCCACTTT. Its protein is CASSHVPQGAFSPLHF.